Listed below are T cell receptor beta chains from one sample, sequenced in a study of T cell repertoires in cytomegalovirus infection. These receptors are not linked to any known antigen. TCRdb processed the reads anew with MiXCR; each CDR3 protein has one entry. Counted here are about 830,000 distinct CDR3 sequences, over 25% occurring once; the ten biggest clones make up roughly 12%. This material consisted of cultured CD8+ T cells from PBMCs, taken from culture after CMV antigen stimulation. The source is a human donor in good health (CMV status not recorded). Some clones in this sample may be carry-over from other donors' samples. The CDR3 runs from the conserved cysteine through the conserved F or W. D genes are given only for firm matches. Where a row states a size, it is once, few, many or the class of an expanded clone; other rows omit it.

clone size	D gene	V gene	J gene	CDR3 DNA	CDR3 protein
-	TRBD1	TRBV5-4	TRBJ1-6	TGTGCCAGCAGCACCGGGACAGGGTATAATTCACCCCTCCACTTT	CASSTGTGYNSPLHF
-	TRBD2	TRBV11-3	TRBJ2-2	TGTGCCAGCAGCTTTTACGGGGGGGTCTTCCCGGGCGGCACCGGGGAGCTGTTTTTT	CASSFYGGVFPGGTGELFF
-	-	TRBV12-3/TRBV12-4	TRBJ2-2	TGTGCCAGCAGTGTGACGGTGAACACCGGGGAGCTGTTTTTT	CASSVTVNTGELFF
many	TRBD1	TRBV6-1	TRBJ1-1	TGTGCCAGCAGCCAGCTCGCCGGGACAGCGAACACTGAAGCTTTCTTT	CASSQLAGTANTEAFF
-	-	TRBV7-9	TRBJ2-1	TGTGCCAGCAGCCCTCTGAATAGGTCCTACAATGAGCAGTTCTTC	CASSPLNRSYNEQFF
few	-	TRBV27	TRBJ2-4	TGTGCCAGCAGTACCTATGACGACGGAAACATTCAGTACTTC	CASSTYDDGNIQYF
few	TRBD1	TRBV7-2	TRBJ1-5	TGTGCCAGCAGCTCAAACCGGGACAGGGTCCAGCCCCAGCATTTT	CASSSNRDRVQPQHF
-	-	TRBV7-6	TRBJ2-5	TGTGTCAGCAGCTTAACCGGGACGCCGGGAGAGACCCAGTACTTC	CVSSLTGTPGETQYF
few	-	TRBV5-6	TRBJ1-1	TGTGCCAGCAGCCCCGACGGGCAGGTAGAAGGGACTGAAGCTTTCTTT	CASSPDGQVEGTEAFF
few	-	TRBV19	TRBJ2-1	TGTGCCAGTAATGAAATTGGCAGGTACAATGAGCAGTTCTTC	CASNEIGRYNEQFF
many	-	TRBV7-9	TRBJ2-7	TGTGCCAGCAGCCCAGGGAAGAGACCCTACGAGCAGTACTTC	CASSPGKRPYEQYF
many	TRBD2	TRBV7-8	TRBJ2-3	TGTGCCAGCAGCTTAGCCCTAGCGGGGGGAGCTAGCACAGATACGCAGTATTTT	CASSLALAGGASTDTQYF
-	TRBD2	TRBV6-2/TRBV6-3	TRBJ2-3	TGTGCCAGCAGTTCCTCTTCCGGACTAGCGGGAGAAGATACGCAGTATTTT	CASSSSSGLAGEDTQYF
-	-	TRBV7-9	TRBJ2-1	TGTGCCAGCAGCTTCCTGGACAGTCCTTCGGGGCAGTTCTTC	CASSFLDSPSGQFF
-	-	TRBV27	TRBJ2-3	TGTGTCAGCAGTTTATCTCCGGACACCACAGATACGCAGTATTTT	CVSSLSPDTTDTQYF
few	-	TRBV6-5	TRBJ2-1	TGTGCCAGCGGGTGGGCTAGCGAATACAATGAGCAGTTCTTC	CASGWASEYNEQFF
-	-	TRBV12-3/TRBV12-4	TRBJ1-1	TGTGCCAGCAAGGAACTTGTTAGGGGAACTGAAGCTTTCTTT	CASKELVRGTEAFF
many	TRBD1	TRBV6-1	TRBJ1-2	TGTGCCAGCAGTGAATATGAACAGGGGCGTTATGGCTACACCTTC	CASSEYEQGRYGYTF
few	TRBD1	TRBV6-2/TRBV6-3	TRBJ1-5	TGTGCCAGCAGTCCCCCGGGACAGGGATTCAATCAGCCCCAGCATTTT	CASSPPGQGFNQPQHF
-	-	TRBV5-5	TRBJ2-3	TGTGCCAGCAGCTTGGATAGTGGGATAGATACGCAGTATTTT	CASSLDSGIDTQYF
many	TRBD1	TRBV7-8	TRBJ1-1	TGTGCCAGCAGCCCGACAGGGACTAACACTGAAGCTTTCTTT	CASSPTGTNTEAFF
-	TRBD2	TRBV5-6	TRBJ2-5	TGTGCCAGCAGCTTGGCACGGGACTGGATCCCGGGGGGGCCTGAGACCCAGTACTTC	CASSLARDWIPGGPETQYF
-	TRBD1	TRBV10-3	TRBJ2-5	TGTGCCATCAGCACACAGGGGGCTGATGGAGAGACCCAGTACTTC	CAISTQGADGETQYF
few	-	TRBV7-2	TRBJ1-2	TGTGCCAGCAGCTTAGTTCCGAGGGGAACGGACTATGGCTACACCTTC	CASSLVPRGTDYGYTF
-	-	TRBV12-5	TRBJ1-1	TGTGCTAGTGGTCCATCGGGGACTGAAGCTTTCTTT	CASGPSGTEAFF
few	-	TRBV5-1	TRBJ2-7	TGCGCCAGCAGCATAGCGGACTCCTACGAGCAGTACTTC	CASSIADSYEQYF
-	-	TRBV28	TRBJ2-4	TGTGCCAGCAGTTTATTAGGTCCCGGACAGCCTGGACCCAAAAACATTCAGTACTTC	CASSLLGPGQPGPKNIQYF
-	-	TRBV6-1	TRBJ2-7	TGTGCCAGCAGTGAATTCCAGGACGTCTACGAGCAGTACTTC	CASSEFQDVYEQYF
few	-	TRBV29-1	TRBJ1-2	TGCTCCTCCCGGGACGGCTACGGGGCTTATGGCTACACCTTC	CSSRDGYGAYGYTF
-	-	TRBV6-6	TRBJ1-6	TGTGCCAGCAGTTACTGGGTGTATAATTCACCCCTCCACTTT	CASSYWVYNSPLHF
few	-	TRBV6-2/TRBV6-3	TRBJ1-5	TGTGCCAGCAGTTATCCGGGAACAGTGGTCGGTCAGCCCCAGCATTTT	CASSYPGTVVGQPQHF
few	TRBD1	TRBV27	TRBJ2-6	TGTGCCAGCAGTTGGTACACAGGGGGCGGTGAGGCTGGGGCCAACGTCCTGACTTTC	CASSWYTGGGEAGANVLTF
-	-	TRBV10-3	TRBJ2-7	TGTGCCATCAGTGAAGGGTTCTACGAGCAGTACTTC	CAISEGFYEQYF
-	TRBD2	TRBV6-2/TRBV6-3	TRBJ2-3	TGTGCCAGCAGTTACCTACTAGCGGACGATACGCAGTATTTT	CASSYLLADDTQYF
-	TRBD1	TRBV10-3	TRBJ2-4	TGTGCCATCAGAGGCACAGGGGAATCCAAAAACATTCAGTACTTC	CAIRGTGESKNIQYF
few	TRBD1	TRBV5-1	TRBJ1-1	TGCGCCAGCAGCCCCCAATCCGGGACAGGACCAATCATGAACACTGAAGCTTTCTTT	CASSPQSGTGPIMNTEAFF
many	-	TRBV7-9	TRBJ1-2	TGTGCCAGCAGCTTACGACTTGAGGGGCCCCTTAGTGGCTACACCTTC	CASSLRLEGPLSGYTF
-	-	TRBV2	TRBJ2-1	TGTGCCAGCAGTGAAGTCGAAGGCTCCTACAATGAGCAGTTCTTC	CASSEVEGSYNEQFF
few	-	TRBV27	TRBJ1-2	TGTGCCAGCAGTTCCACCGGGGCAATGTATGGCTACACCTTC	CASSSTGAMYGYTF
-	-	TRBV6-2/TRBV6-3	TRBJ1-1	TGTGCCAGCAGTTACAATTTGTACACTGAAGCTTTCTTT	CASSYNLYTEAFF
many	TRBD2	TRBV7-6	TRBJ2-7	TGTGCCAGCAGCTCTTATCTACGGGGGGACTACGAGCAGTACTTC	CASSSYLRGDYEQYF